This T cell receptor beta chain was identified during a study of PD-1 blockade in classical Hodgkin lymphoma. Germline-derived CDR1 and CDR2 are LNHDA and SQIVND (reference sequence). After removal of 6 bases from V and 3 bases from J, the junction contained 2 bases not matched to a gene. There are 13 residues in the CDR3. Findings and caveats of the study: Nivolumab starters within 1 year of ASCT were excluded. A significant rise in TCR diversity was seen by C4D1 for CD4+ cells but not for CD8+ cells. Diminished baseline TCR diversity has been reported in newly diagnosed patients relative to healthy donors.

Time point described: cycle 4 day 1 (C4D1), after more than five weeks of nivolumab. Following autologous stem cell transplantation, relapse occurred in every patient, and exposure to brentuximab vedotin varied. Starting with thawed PBMCs, CD4+ T cells were purified by magnetic negative selection. Clones were sequenced by immunoSEQ multiplex PCR, and TCRdb holds only the in-frame ones, with some missing. Of around 30,000 clones in the sample, about 90% were seen once. On this clone: Antigen specificity is unknown.

J is TRBJ1-2 and V is TRBV19; TRBD1 matches 9 bases. Sequencing was performed on CD4+ T cells from blood, taken before the fourth cycle of nivolumab. The source of this sequence is a human donor with classical Hodgkin lymphoma. CDR3 residues: CASSRDRDYGYTF. CDR3 nucleotides: TGTGCCAGTAGCCGGGACAGGGACTATGGCTACACCTTC.